The 2 T cell receptor beta chains in this list originate from one sample, sequenced in a study of Graves' ophthalmopathy and Graves' hyperthyroidism. Amplification of TCR beta CDR3 regions used RNA transcripts. HTBI primers were employed in first-round RT-PCR, then a second-round multiplex PCR followed. Via MiXCR, TCRdb re-called the multiplex PCR reads, giving one row per CDR3 protein. The profile shows approximately 640,000 distinct CDR3 sequences, 35% to 45% of them singletons. The sequencing sample was made of peripheral blood. The receptor set was obtained from an adult man with Graves' ophthalmopathy.

This clonotype was seen repeatedly, ten times or more. The rearrangement joins TRBV19 to TRBJ1-1, with D unresolved. V was pared by 0 bases and J by 7 bases, with 15 bases between. The CDR3 sequence is 15 residues long. The germline gives CDR1 LNHDA, CDR2 SQIVND (reference sequence). CDR3 region: CASSIDPKVLHEAFF. The CDR3 region has the DNA TGTGCCAGTAGTATAGATCCCAAGGTCCTTCATGAAGCTTTCTTT. The full variable domain, its missing parts supplied by reference TRBV19 and TRBJ1-1, is DGGITQSPKYLFRKEGQNVTLSCEQNLNHDAMYWYRQDPGQGLRLIYYSQIVNDFQKGDIAEGYSVSREKKESFPLTVTSAQKNPTAFYLCASSIDPKVLHEAFFGQGTRLTVV.

This clonotype was picked up a small number of times. The chain links TRBV7-9 to TRBJ2-3; TRBD1 or TRBD2 may be the D gene (5 bases each). Germline loops: CDR1 SEHNR, CDR2 FQNEAQ (reference sequence). The germline V and J ends were trimmed by 7 bases and 2 bases, with 13 bases remaining between them. The CDR3 totals 14 residues. The CDR3 loop is CASTFGTPTDTQYF. The CDR3 nucleotides are TGTGCCAGCACCTTCGGGACGCCCACAGATACGCAGTATTTT. The whole variable domain, remainder taken from reference TRBV7-9 and TRBJ2-3, is DTGVSQNPRHKITKRGQNVTFRCDPISEHNRLYWYRQTLGQGPEFLTYFQNEAQLEKSRLLSDRFSAERPKGSFSTLEIQRTEQGDSAMYLCASTFGTPTDTQYFGPGTRLTVL.